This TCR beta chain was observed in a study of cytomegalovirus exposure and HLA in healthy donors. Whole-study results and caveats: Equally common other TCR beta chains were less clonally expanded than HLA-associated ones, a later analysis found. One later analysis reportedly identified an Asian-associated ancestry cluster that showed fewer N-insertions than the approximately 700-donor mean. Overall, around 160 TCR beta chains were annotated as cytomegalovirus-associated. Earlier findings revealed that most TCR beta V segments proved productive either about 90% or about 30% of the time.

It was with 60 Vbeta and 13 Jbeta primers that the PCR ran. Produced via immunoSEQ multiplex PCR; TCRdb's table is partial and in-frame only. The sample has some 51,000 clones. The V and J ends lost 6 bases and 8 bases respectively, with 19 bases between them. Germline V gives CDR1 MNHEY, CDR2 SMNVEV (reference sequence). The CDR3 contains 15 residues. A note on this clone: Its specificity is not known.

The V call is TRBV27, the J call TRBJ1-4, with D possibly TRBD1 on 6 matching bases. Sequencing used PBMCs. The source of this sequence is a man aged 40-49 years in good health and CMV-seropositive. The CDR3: CASSNLDRMGEKLFF. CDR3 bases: TGTGCCAGCAGCAACCTTGACAGGATGGGCGAAAAACTGTTTTTT. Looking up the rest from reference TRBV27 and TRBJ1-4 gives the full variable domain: EAQVTQNPRYLITVTGKKLTVTCSQNMNHEYMSWYRQDPGLGLRQIYYSMNVEVTDKGDVPEGYKVSRKEKRNFPLILESPSPNQTSLYFCASSNLDRMGEKLFFGSGTQLSVL.